Below are 26 T cell receptor beta chains sequenced from a single sample in a study of T cell responses to AZD1222 COVID-19 vaccine. TCRdb's table, derived via immunoSEQ multiplex PCR, lists solely in-frame clones and lacks some. The repertoire holds more than 150,000 clones, with 92% as singletons. Sequences were derived from peripheral blood, sampled on day 0 of AZD1222 vaccination. The receptors were gathered from an adult in good health.

V usage is TRBV11-2 and J usage is TRBJ2-3, with TRBD2 identical over 8 bases. From germline, CDR1 is SGHAT and CDR2 FQNNGV. The junction had 10 bases not matched to a gene; V was cut back by 9 bases and J by 2 bases. The length of the CDR3 is 15 residues. CDR3 in DNA: TGTGCCAGTACCTCAGCGGGAGCACACACAGATACGCAGTATTTT. Its translation: CASTSAGAHTDTQYF.

The chain has TRBV11-2 and TRBJ2-1, with D uncertain. Trimming removed 2 bases from V and 5 bases from J, with 4 bases in between. The CDR3 totals 12 residues. Germline CDR1 is SGHAT and CDR2 is FQNNGV. CDR3 residues: CASSLPDNEQFF. The CDR3 region has the DNA TGTGCCAGCAGCTTACCCGACAATGAGCAGTTCTTC. The whole variable domain, remainder taken from reference TRBV11-2 and TRBJ2-1, is EAGVAQSPRYKIIEKRQSVAFWCNPISGHATLYWYQQILGQGPKLLIQFQNNGVVDDSQLPKDRFSAERLKGVDSTLKIQPAKLEDSAVYLCASSLPDNEQFFGPGTRLTVL.

The rearrangement joins TRBV19 to TRBJ1-1, with 7 nucleotides matching TRBD1. The CDR3 extends over 15 amino acids. Germline CDR1 reads LNHDA; CDR2 reads SQIVND (reference sequence). V lost 3 bases and J lost 11; bases outside the gene matches: 15. The CDR3 DNA reads as TGTGCCAGTAGTATTAAGGGGGCGAAGTTGATACCGGCTTTCTTT. This translates into CASSIKGAKLIPAFF.

The rearrangement uses TRBV29-1 and TRBJ1-2, with 7 bases matching TRBD1. The CDR3 extends over 12 amino acids. Germline assignment: CDR1 SQVTM and CDR2 ANQGSEA. The ends lost 6 bases at V and 6 bases at J; junction bases unmatched: 7. The CDR3 DNA reads TGCAGCGTCCTCAGGGGGAGAGATGGCTACACCTTC. The encoded protein is CSVLRGRDGYTF.

This chain joins TRBV27 and TRBJ2-7, with D perhaps TRBD1 (5 bases). Trimming cost V 4 bases and J 3 bases, with 13 bases left between them. The CDR3 length is 14 residues. The germline gives CDR1 MNHEY, CDR2 SMNVEV (reference sequence). This CDR3 is CASSSRVQGYEQYV. The CDR3 DNA reads TGTGCCAGCAGTTCCCGGGTCCAGGGCTACGAGCAGTACGTC.

The V gene is TRBV19, the J gene TRBJ1-1; 7 bases fit TRBD1. CDR1 is LNHDA, CDR2 SQIVND, per germline (reference sequence). The CDR3 has 15 residues. With V trimmed by 5 bases and J by 4 bases, 10 bases remained unmatched. The CDR3 sequence: CASSEGQGGVTEAFF. The DNA of the CDR3 is TGTGCCAGTAGTGAGGGGCAGGGGGGCGTCACTGAAGCTTTCTTT.

The gene calls are TRBV7-9 and TRBJ1-2; possibly TRBD1 for D (5 bases). CDR3 length equals 14 residues. CDR1 SEHNR and CDR2 FQNEAQ come from the germline V gene (reference sequence). Trimming cost V 6 bases and J 0 bases, with 11 bases left between them. This chain's CDR3 is CASSLGTSNYGYTF. Written as DNA, the CDR3 is TGTGCCAGCAGTCTAGGGACGTCTAACTATGGCTACACCTTC.

The genes are TRBV9 and TRBJ1-4; 10 bases fit TRBD1. The CDR3 extends over 15 amino acids. The germline V gene encodes CDR1 SGDLS and CDR2 YYNGEE. The V and J ends lost 4 bases and 5 bases, in that order; junction bases with no gene match: 5. CDR3 in DNA: TGTGCCAGCAGCCCAGGGACAGGGGAGAATGAAAAACTGTTTTTT. Amino acid sequence: CASSPGTGENEKLFF.

This chain links TRBV10-3 with TRBJ2-7, with 10 nucleotides matching TRBD2. The germline V gene has CDR1 ENHRY and CDR2 SYGVKD. J was trimmed by 7 bases and V by 4 bases; bases with no gene match: 10. The CDR3 sequence is 15 residues long. CDR3 region: CAISGIGLAGEEQYF. The DNA of the CDR3 is TGTGCCATCAGTGGGATTGGCCTAGCGGGAGAGGAGCAGTACTTC.

The chain has TRBV18 and TRBJ1-1; 9 bases fit TRBD1. This CDR3 comprises 16 residues. Germline CDR1 KGHSH, CDR2 LQKENI. V gave up 3 bases and J gave up 0 bases; unmatched junction bases: 5. The CDR3 here is CASSPIQGALNTEAFF. The CDR3 DNA reads TGTGCCAGCTCACCTATACAGGGGGCCTTGAACACTGAAGCTTTCTTT.

This clone was counted once. The rearrangement joins TRBV14 to TRBJ2-2; tentatively, D is TRBD2 (5 bases). Germline V lookup: CDR1 SGHDN, CDR2 FVKESK. This CDR3 is 13 amino acids long. Trimming removed 2 bases from V and 5 bases from J, with 6 bases in between. The CDR3 region is CASSQSGTGELFF. The CDR3 bases are TGTGCCAGCAGCCAATCGGGAACCGGGGAGCTGTTTTTT.

The J gene is TRBJ2-3, the V gene TRBV7-2; the match to TRBD2 covers 14 bases. Per the germline V gene, CDR1 is SGHTA and CDR2 is FQGNSA. The CDR3 consists of 18 residues. The junction had 5 bases not matched to a gene; V was cut back by 2 bases and J by 1 base. CDR3: CASSLRLAGGPGTDTQYF. DNA of the CDR3: TGTGCCAGCAGCTTAAGACTAGCGGGGGGGCCGGGCACAGATACGCAGTATTTT.

This chain joins TRBV27 and TRBJ2-1, with D perhaps TRBD2 (6 bases). Germline CDR1 MNHEY, CDR2 SMNVEV (reference sequence). The CDR3 consists of 16 residues. V was trimmed by 0 bases and J by 10 bases, leaving 19 bases between them. CDR3 nucleotides: TGTGCCAGCAGTTTATCGGTAGCCGGCGGGGTGCACGAGCAGTTCTTC. It specifies CASSLSVAGGVHEQFF.

The rearrangement joins TRBV19 to TRBJ2-3, with 10 bases matching TRBD2. The ends lost 3 bases at V and 9 bases at J; junction bases unmatched: 9. Germline CDR1 is LNHDA and CDR2 is SQIVND (reference sequence). CDR3 length: 15 amino acids. Here the CDR3 DNA reads TGTGCCAGTAGTATTCTTCTAGCGGGAGAGGGGACGCAGTATTTT. This encodes CASSILLAGEGTQYF.

The sample holds one count of this clone. The chain combines TRBV6-5 with TRBJ1-5; D is unresolved. The V gene lost 7 bases and the J gene lost 1 base, with 11 bases spanning the gap. CDR3 size: 14 residues. Germline CDR1 is MNHEY and CDR2 is SVGAGI. CDR3 nucleotide sequence: TGTGCCAGCAATCCAGGACCCAGCAATCAGCCCCAGCATTTT. It encodes CASNPGPSNQPQHF.

The chain recombines TRBV7-6 with TRBJ2-7; perhaps TRBD1 as D (6 bases). The CDR3 is 12 residues long. The germline V gene has CDR1 SGHVS and CDR2 FNYEAQ. Between the trimmed V and J ends, which lost 1 base and 7 bases, there was a span of 8 bases. The CDR3 sequence is CASSLGGGEQYF. CDR3 sequence (DNA): TGTGCCAGCAGCTTAGGAGGGGGAGAGCAGTACTTC.

The J gene is TRBJ1-1, the V gene TRBV7-9, with a possible D match to TRBD1 (5 bases). CDR1 is SEHNR, CDR2 FQNEAQ, per germline (reference sequence). The V and J ends lost 1 base and 10 bases respectively, with 10 bases between them. CDR3 size: 12 residues. CDR3 region: CASSLDIGVAFF. DNA of the CDR3: TGTGCCAGCAGCTTAGATATAGGGGTAGCTTTCTTT.

The chain joins TRBV7-6 to TRBJ2-1; the D is unclear. V dropped 1 base and J dropped 7 bases, with 8 bases sitting between them. The CDR3 has 13 residues. Germline CDR1 SGHVS, CDR2 FNYEAQ. CDR3: CASSLVDRNEQFF. Here the CDR3 DNA reads TGTGCCAGCAGCTTAGTAGATAGAAATGAGCAGTTCTTC.

The chain uses TRBV10-3 and TRBJ1-2, with unresolved D. V was trimmed by 6 bases and J by 0 bases, leaving 11 bases between them. Germline V lookup: CDR1 ENHRY, CDR2 SYGVKD. This CDR3 has 14 amino acids. As DNA, the CDR3 is TGTGCCATCAGAAGCAGCAACGCTAACTATGGCTACACCTTC. Translation gives CAIRSSNANYGYTF.

The chain links TRBV18 to TRBJ2-1; TRBD2 is a possible D gene (5 bases). The CDR3 consists of 16 residues. Germline lookup yields CDR1 KGHSH and CDR2 LQKENI. V was clipped by 7 bases and J by 7 bases, with 23 bases between them. CDR3 residues: CASFTGSANTGNEQFF. In nucleotides, the CDR3 is TGTGCCAGCTTTACGGGGTCGGCAAACACTGGGAATGAGCAGTTCTTC. Based on the CDR3 plus reference TRBV18 and TRBJ2-1, the full variable domain is NAGVMQNPRHLVRRRGQEARLRCSPMKGHSHVYWYRQLPEEGLKFMVYLQKENIIDESGMPKERFSAEFPKEGPSILRIQQVVRGDSAAYFCASFTGSANTGNEQFFGPGTRLTVL.

The chain is built from TRBV4-3 and TRBJ1-4; no clear D. This CDR3 contains 16 residues. V lost 0 bases and J lost 4, with 12 bases in between. Germline V gene sequence: CDR1 LGHNA, CDR2 YSLEER. The CDR3 region is CASSQDWWQSNEKLFF. The CDR3 nucleotides read TGCGCCAGCAGCCAAGATTGGTGGCAGAGTAATGAAAAACTGTTTTTT.

J is TRBJ1-2 and V is TRBV7-8; no reliable D call. The CDR3 length is 15 residues. Trimming took off 1 base at V and 2 bases at J, with 11 bases between the two ends. Per the germline V gene, CDR1 is SGHVS and CDR2 is FQNEAQ. The DNA of the CDR3 is TGTGCCAGCAGCTTAGGCGGCCAGTTGAACTATGGCTACACCTTC. It translates to CASSLGGQLNYGYTF.

This clone was recorded a few times. V usage is TRBV18 and J usage is TRBJ1-6, with 10 bases fitting TRBD1. This CDR3 contains 14 residues. With V trimmed by 8 bases and J by 7 bases, 5 bases remained unmatched. Germline-derived CDR1 and CDR2 are KGHSH and LQKENI. Written as DNA, the CDR3 is TGTGCCAGCACGACAGGGGGCCCAAATTCACCCCTCCACTTT. Translated, it gives CASTTGGPNSPLHF.

This clone was detected a few times. The chain recombines TRBV5-1 with TRBJ1-1, with TRBD1 matching 10 bases. CDR3 length: 15 amino acids. V gave up 4 bases and J gave up 0 bases; unmatched junction bases: 3. Germline-derived CDR1 and CDR2 are SGHRS and YFSETQ. The CDR3 loop reads CASSRQGAMNTEAFF. The CDR3, as DNA: TGCGCCAGCAGCCGACAGGGGGCGATGAACACTGAAGCTTTCTTT.

The chain employs TRBV7-2 and TRBJ2-2; D remains ambiguous. Germline loops: CDR1 SGHTA, CDR2 FQGNSA. This CDR3 region has 13 residues. The V end was cut by 6 bases, the J end by 4 bases, with 9 bases between. For the CDR3, the DNA is TGTGCCAGCAGTTACTATAGCACCGGGGAGCTGTTTTTT. It yields the protein CASSYYSTGELFF.

The chain couples TRBV3-1 (or the pseudogene TRBV3-2) to TRBJ2-1; 7 bases line up with TRBD2. The length of the CDR3 is 14 residues. The germline gives CDR1 LGHDT, CDR2 YNNKEL (reference sequence). The V segment lost 3 bases and the J segment 8 bases; nucleotides outside the gene matches: 7. The CDR3 DNA sequence: TGTGCCAGCAGCCATAGGACTAGAAGCGATGAGCAGTTCTTC. Its protein is CASSHRTRSDEQFF.